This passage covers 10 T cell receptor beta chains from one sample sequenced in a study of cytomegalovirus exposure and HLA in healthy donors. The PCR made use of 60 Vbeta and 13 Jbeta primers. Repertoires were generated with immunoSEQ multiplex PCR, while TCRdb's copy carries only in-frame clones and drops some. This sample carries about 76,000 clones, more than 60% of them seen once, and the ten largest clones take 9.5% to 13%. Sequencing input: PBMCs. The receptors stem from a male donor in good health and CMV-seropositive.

The CDR3 is CASSLVELQETQYF. In DNA form, the CDR3 reads TGTGCCAGCAGCTTAGTGGAGCTACAAGAGACCCAGTACTTC. The chain recombines TRBV7-9 with TRBJ2-5; D not certain. There are 14 residues in the CDR3. CDR1 is SEHNR, CDR2 FQNEAQ, per germline (reference sequence). V gave up 1 base and J gave up 2 bases, with 8 bases separating them.

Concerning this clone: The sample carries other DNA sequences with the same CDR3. The CDR3 sequence: CASSQDTGGYNEQFF. The CDR3 DNA reads TGTGCCAGCAGCCAAGATACCGGGGGCTACAATGAGCAGTTCTTC. The V and J genes are TRBV4-2 and TRBJ2-1, with TRBD2 as a possible D gene (6 bases). The CDR3 contains 15 residues. V was clipped by 0 bases and J by 3 bases, with 9 bases between them. From germline, CDR1 is LGHNA and CDR2 YNFKEQ.

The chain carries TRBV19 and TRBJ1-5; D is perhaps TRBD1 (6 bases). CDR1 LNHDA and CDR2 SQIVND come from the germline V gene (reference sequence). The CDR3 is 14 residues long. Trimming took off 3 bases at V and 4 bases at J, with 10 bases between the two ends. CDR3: CASSITGLNQPQHF. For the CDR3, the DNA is TGTGCCAGTAGTATTACAGGGTTGAATCAGCCCCAGCATTTT.

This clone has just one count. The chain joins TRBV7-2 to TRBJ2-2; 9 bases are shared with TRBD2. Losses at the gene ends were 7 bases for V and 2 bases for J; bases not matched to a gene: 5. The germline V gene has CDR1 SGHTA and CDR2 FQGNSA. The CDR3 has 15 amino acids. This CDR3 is CASTWRGGNTGELFF. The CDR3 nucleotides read TGTGCCAGCACGTGGCGGGGGGGAAACACCGGGGAGCTGTTTTTT.

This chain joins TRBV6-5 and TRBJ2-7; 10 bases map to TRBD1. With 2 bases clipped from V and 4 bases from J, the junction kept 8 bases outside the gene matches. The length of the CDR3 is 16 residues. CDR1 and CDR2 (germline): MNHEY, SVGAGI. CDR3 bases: TGTGCCAGCAGTTACGGGCCTGGGACAGGGGTGTACGAGCAGTACTTC. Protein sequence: CASSYGPGTGVYEQYF.

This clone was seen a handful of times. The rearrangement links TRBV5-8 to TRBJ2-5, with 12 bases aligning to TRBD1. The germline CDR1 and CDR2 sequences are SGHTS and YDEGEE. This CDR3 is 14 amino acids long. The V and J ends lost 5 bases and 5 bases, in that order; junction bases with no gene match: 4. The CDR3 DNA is TGTGCCAGCAGGGGGACAGGGGGCGCTGAGACCCAGTACTTC. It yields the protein CASRGTGGAETQYF.

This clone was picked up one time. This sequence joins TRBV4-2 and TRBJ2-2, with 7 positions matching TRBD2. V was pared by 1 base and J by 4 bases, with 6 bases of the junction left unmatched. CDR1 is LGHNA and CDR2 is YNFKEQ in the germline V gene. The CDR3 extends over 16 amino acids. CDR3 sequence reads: CASSQGGGGVTGELFF. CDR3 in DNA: TGTGCCAGCAGCCAAGGGGGCGGGGGAGTCACCGGGGAGCTGTTTTTT.

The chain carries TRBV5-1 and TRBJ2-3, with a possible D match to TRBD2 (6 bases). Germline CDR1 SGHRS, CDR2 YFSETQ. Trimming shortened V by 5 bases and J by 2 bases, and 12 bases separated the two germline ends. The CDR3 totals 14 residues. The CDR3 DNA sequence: TGCGCCAGCAGTTACGGGGGAGACACAGATACGCAGTATTTT. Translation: CASSYGGDTDTQYF.

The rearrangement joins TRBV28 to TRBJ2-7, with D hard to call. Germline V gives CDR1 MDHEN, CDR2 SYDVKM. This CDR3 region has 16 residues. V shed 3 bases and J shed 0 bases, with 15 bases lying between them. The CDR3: CASSFSLELPSYEQYF. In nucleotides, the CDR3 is TGTGCCAGCAGTTTCTCCCTAGAGCTACCCTCCTACGAGCAGTACTTC.

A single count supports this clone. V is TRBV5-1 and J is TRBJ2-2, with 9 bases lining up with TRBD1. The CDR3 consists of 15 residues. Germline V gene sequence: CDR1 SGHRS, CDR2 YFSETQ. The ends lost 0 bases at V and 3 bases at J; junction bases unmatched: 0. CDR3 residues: CASSLGQGDTGELFF. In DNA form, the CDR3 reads TGCGCCAGCAGCTTGGGACAGGGGGACACCGGGGAGCTGTTTTTT.